This is a list of T cell receptor beta chains from one sample in a study of response to subunit inactivated influenza vaccine. TCRdb fed the RT-PCR reads into MiXCR, producing one record per CDR3 protein. The sample has hundreds of thousands of distinct CDR3 sequences; about 14% are singletons. The specimen was PBMCs from blood, collected 14 days before vaccination. These receptors originate from a man aged 50-59 years who received an inactivated influenza vaccine. The CDR3 runs from the conserved cysteine through the conserved F or W. The order of the fields is clone size, V gene, J gene, D gene, CDR3 protein, CDR3 DNA. A D gene is named only where the DNA matches it firmly. Clone size is stated in some rows and not others, as once, few, many or a class when expanded.

clone size: NA; V gene: TRBV7-9; J gene: TRBJ2-7; D gene: NA; CDR3 protein: CASSEGTGKQYF; CDR3 DNA: TGTGCCAGCAGCGAAGGAACAGGGAAACAGTACTTC
clone size: NA; V gene: TRBV4-1; J gene: TRBJ1-5; D gene: NA; CDR3 protein: CASSQGFGSQPQHF; CDR3 DNA: TGCGCCAGCAGCCAGGGATTCGGGAGCCAGCCCCAGCATTTT
clone size: few; V gene: TRBV27; J gene: TRBJ2-2; D gene: TRBD2; CDR3 protein: CASSLIGAGTNTGELFF; CDR3 DNA: TGTGCCAGCAGCCTTATCGGAGCGGGAACGAACACCGGGGAGCTGTTTTTT
clone size: few; V gene: TRBV30; J gene: TRBJ2-3; D gene: TRBD2; CDR3 protein: CAWRTSGRTDTQYF; CDR3 DNA: TGTGCCTGGAGGACTAGCGGGAGAACAGATACGCAGTATTTT
clone size: few; V gene: TRBV4-3; J gene: TRBJ1-5; D gene: NA; CDR3 protein: CASSQEAVYNQPQHF; CDR3 DNA: TGCGCCAGCAGCCAAGAAGCGGTTTACAATCAGCCCCAGCATTTT
clone size: NA; V gene: TRBV27; J gene: TRBJ1-4; D gene: NA; CDR3 protein: CASSLGRPNEKLFF; CDR3 DNA: TGTGCCAGCAGTTTGGGGCGCCCTAATGAAAAACTGTTTTTT
clone size: few; V gene: TRBV7-9; J gene: TRBJ2-5; D gene: NA; CDR3 protein: CASSLRSRLETQYF; CDR3 DNA: TGTGCCAGCAGCTTAAGGTCCAGGTTAGAGACCCAGTACTTC
clone size: NA; V gene: TRBV27; J gene: TRBJ2-5; D gene: NA; CDR3 protein: CASSSNPWGAQYF; CDR3 DNA: TGTGCCAGCAGCTCAAACCCGTGGGGGGCCCAGTACTTC
clone size: once; V gene: TRBV2; J gene: TRBJ2-4; D gene: NA; CDR3 protein: CASSEWVGRGGDIQYF; CDR3 DNA: TGTGCCAGCAGTGAATGGGTCGGCAGAGGGGGGGACATTCAGTACTTC
clone size: NA; V gene: TRBV12-3/TRBV12-4; J gene: TRBJ1-1; D gene: NA; CDR3 protein: CASSFGVGGREGTEAFF; CDR3 DNA: TGTGCCAGCAGTTTCGGGGTCGGGGGGCGGGAGGGCACTGAAGCTTTCTTT
clone size: few; V gene: TRBV25-1; J gene: TRBJ1-3; D gene: NA; CDR3 protein: CASSDSWAGNTIYF; CDR3 DNA: TGTGCCAGCAGTGATTCCTGGGCTGGAAACACCATATATTTT
clone size: NA; V gene: TRBV29-1; J gene: TRBJ1-1; D gene: TRBD1; CDR3 protein: CSVIGQGYTEAFF; CDR3 DNA: TGCAGCGTTATCGGACAGGGTTACACTGAAGCTTTCTTT
clone size: NA; V gene: TRBV10-3; J gene: TRBJ2-3; D gene: NA; CDR3 protein: CAISERQASTDTQYF; CDR3 DNA: TGTGCCATCAGTGAACGTCAGGCTAGCACAGATACGCAGTATTTT
clone size: few; V gene: TRBV12-3/TRBV12-4; J gene: TRBJ2-7; D gene: NA; CDR3 protein: CASSFRSARFYEQYF; CDR3 DNA: TGTGCCAGCAGCTTTCGGAGTGCCCGCTTCTACGAGCAGTACTTC
clone size: NA; V gene: TRBV5-1; J gene: TRBJ2-7; D gene: TRBD1; CDR3 protein: CASSVPGTGTYEQYF; CDR3 DNA: TGCGCCAGCAGCGTGCCCGGGACAGGGACCTACGAGCAGTACTTC
clone size: many; V gene: TRBV6-2/TRBV6-3; J gene: TRBJ2-2; D gene: NA; CDR3 protein: CASSWLNTGELFF; CDR3 DNA: TGTGCCAGCAGTTGGTTAAACACCGGGGAGCTGTTTTTT
clone size: few; V gene: TRBV7-9; J gene: TRBJ1-4; D gene: NA; CDR3 protein: CASSLAPGVVFF; CDR3 DNA: TGTGCCAGCAGCTTAGCGCCGGGAGTGGTGTTTTTT
clone size: NA; V gene: TRBV9; J gene: TRBJ2-1; D gene: TRBD2; CDR3 protein: CASSPTSGGNEQFF; CDR3 DNA: TGTGCCAGCAGCCCGACTAGCGGGGGCAATGAGCAGTTCTTC
clone size: NA; V gene: TRBV7-6; J gene: TRBJ2-1; D gene: NA; CDR3 protein: CASSLDGQFYSSYNEQFF; CDR3 DNA: TGTGCCAGCAGCTTAGACGGACAGTTTTACAGCTCCTACAATGAGCAGTTCTTC
clone size: NA; V gene: TRBV7-7; J gene: TRBJ1-1; D gene: NA; CDR3 protein: CASRGRGKDTEAFF; CDR3 DNA: TGTGCTAGCAGAGGAAGGGGGAAGGACACTGAAGCTTTCTTT
clone size: few; V gene: TRBV6-6; J gene: TRBJ1-2; D gene: TRBD1; CDR3 protein: CASSYQGGDGYTF; CDR3 DNA: TGTGCCAGCAGTTATCAAGGGGGCGATGGCTACACCTTC
clone size: NA; V gene: TRBV7-2; J gene: TRBJ1-1; D gene: TRBD1; CDR3 protein: CASSLRLDRANTEAFF; CDR3 DNA: TGTGCCAGCAGCTTACGCTTGGACAGGGCGAACACTGAAGCTTTCTTT
clone size: NA; V gene: TRBV15; J gene: TRBJ1-5; D gene: TRBD1; CDR3 protein: CATSSRAGGQPQHF; CDR3 DNA: TGTGCCACCAGCAGTAGGGCAGGGGGTCAGCCCCAGCATTTT
clone size: NA; V gene: TRBV6-2/TRBV6-3; J gene: TRBJ2-7; D gene: NA; CDR3 protein: CASRPTGFYEQYF; CDR3 DNA: TGTGCCAGCAGACCTACAGGGTTCTACGAGCAGTACTTC
clone size: NA; V gene: TRBV4-2; J gene: TRBJ1-5; D gene: NA; CDR3 protein: CASSRESLTGLYSNQPQHF; CDR3 DNA: TGTGCCAGCAGCCGCGAATCCCTGACAGGTTTGTATAGCAATCAGCCCCAGCATTTT
clone size: NA; V gene: TRBV6-5; J gene: TRBJ1-1; D gene: NA; CDR3 protein: CASSSSQGHTEAFF; CDR3 DNA: TGTGCCAGCAGTTCATCTCAGGGGCACACTGAAGCTTTCTTT
clone size: few; V gene: TRBV11-3; J gene: TRBJ2-1; D gene: TRBD2; CDR3 protein: CASSSRTSGTFDEQFF; CDR3 DNA: TGTGCCAGCAGCTCCCGGACTAGCGGGACATTCGATGAGCAGTTCTTC
clone size: NA; V gene: TRBV12-3/TRBV12-4; J gene: TRBJ2-2; D gene: NA; CDR3 protein: CASRDRDSPGGELFF; CDR3 DNA: TGTGCCAGCAGAGACCGGGACTCGCCGGGCGGGGAGCTGTTTTTT
clone size: NA; V gene: TRBV10-3; J gene: TRBJ2-5; D gene: NA; CDR3 protein: CAISESSGTRGETQYF; CDR3 DNA: TGTGCCATCAGTGAGTCGTCGGGGACGCGAGGGGAGACCCAGTACTTC
clone size: many; V gene: TRBV20-1; J gene: TRBJ2-3; D gene: NA; CDR3 protein: CSASGLGGAVDTQYF; CDR3 DNA: TGCAGTGCTAGCGGCCTAGGGGGGGCAGTAGATACGCAGTATTTT
clone size: few; V gene: TRBV4-3; J gene: TRBJ2-7; D gene: TRBD1; CDR3 protein: CASSQLFPDRGDEQYF; CDR3 DNA: TGCGCCAGCAGCCAACTCTTCCCAGACAGGGGGGACGAGCAGTACTTC
clone size: NA; V gene: TRBV7-9; J gene: TRBJ2-1; D gene: TRBD2; CDR3 protein: CASSLTYSGRQVGQFF; CDR3 DNA: TGTGCCAGCAGCTTAACGTATAGCGGGAGACAAGTAGGGCAGTTCTTC
clone size: few; V gene: TRBV20-1; J gene: TRBJ1-5; D gene: TRBD1; CDR3 protein: CSARDIQGSTQPQHF; CDR3 DNA: TGCAGTGCTAGAGACATACAGGGGAGCACTCAGCCCCAGCATTTT
clone size: NA; V gene: TRBV7-9; J gene: TRBJ2-3; D gene: NA; CDR3 protein: CASSFLRGQLPDTQSF; CDR3 DNA: TGTGCCAGCAGCTTTTTGCGGGGACAGCTTCCAGATACGCAGTCTTTT
clone size: NA; V gene: TRBV3-1; J gene: TRBJ2-2; D gene: NA; CDR3 protein: CASSGWAGFISGELFF; CDR3 DNA: TGTGCCAGCAGCGGTTGGGCAGGGTTTATATCCGGGGAGCTGTTTTTT
clone size: few; V gene: TRBV24-1; J gene: TRBJ2-1; D gene: NA; CDR3 protein: CATSDFNGIYNEQFF; CDR3 DNA: TGTGCCACCAGTGATTTTAACGGGATCTACAATGAGCAGTTCTTC
clone size: NA; V gene: TRBV19; J gene: TRBJ2-1; D gene: NA; CDR3 protein: CASGTAGGYNEQFF; CDR3 DNA: TGTGCCAGTGGGACTGCTGGGGGCTACAATGAGCAGTTCTTC
clone size: NA; V gene: TRBV20-1; J gene: TRBJ2-2; D gene: NA; CDR3 protein: CSARDFAGELFF; CDR3 DNA: TGCAGTGCTAGAGATTTTGCCGGGGAGCTGTTTTTT
clone size: NA; V gene: TRBV2; J gene: TRBJ2-1; D gene: TRBD2; CDR3 protein: CASNLAEDNEQFF; CDR3 DNA: TGTGCCAGCAATCTAGCGGAAGACAATGAGCAGTTCTTC
clone size: NA; V gene: TRBV21-1; J gene: TRBJ2-1; D gene: NA; CDR3 protein: CASSRLHLCTYNEQFF; CDR3 DNA: TGTGCCAGCAGCAGGCTCCACCTTTGTACCTACAATGAGCAGTTCTTC
clone size: NA; V gene: TRBV6-1; J gene: TRBJ1-1; D gene: TRBD1; CDR3 protein: CASSKTGRNTEAFF; CDR3 DNA: TGTGCCAGCAGCAAGACAGGGAGGAACACTGAAGCTTTCTTT
clone size: NA; V gene: TRBV20-1; J gene: TRBJ2-5; D gene: TRBD1; CDR3 protein: CSAERDRKQETQYF; CDR3 DNA: TGCAGTGCCGAACGGGACAGAAAACAAGAGACCCAGTACTTC
clone size: NA; V gene: TRBV6-5; J gene: TRBJ1-4; D gene: NA; CDR3 protein: CASSYWSGRGNEKLFF; CDR3 DNA: TGTGCCAGCAGTTACTGGTCGGGACGCGGTAATGAAAAACTGTTTTTT
clone size: many; V gene: TRBV12-3/TRBV12-4; J gene: TRBJ2-5; D gene: NA; CDR3 protein: CASSRGRAETQYF; CDR3 DNA: TGTGCCAGCAGTCGAGGGCGCGCAGAGACCCAGTACTTC
clone size: many; V gene: TRBV2; J gene: TRBJ1-2; D gene: NA; CDR3 protein: CASSEAGPYGYTF; CDR3 DNA: TGTGCCAGCAGTGAGGCGGGCCCCTATGGCTACACCTTC
clone size: NA; V gene: TRBV7-9; J gene: TRBJ2-6; D gene: NA; CDR3 protein: CASSSTGSSGANVLTF; CDR3 DNA: TGTGCCAGCAGTTCCACAGGGTCCTCTGGGGCCAACGTCCTGACTTTC
clone size: few; V gene: TRBV20-1; J gene: TRBJ2-5; D gene: NA; CDR3 protein: CSASLSKTQYF; CDR3 DNA: TGCAGTGCTAGCTTATCAAAGACCCAGTACTTC
clone size: few; V gene: TRBV20-1; J gene: TRBJ2-5; D gene: NA; CDR3 protein: CSAREDRRGVETQYF; CDR3 DNA: TGCAGTGCTAGAGAGGACAGGAGGGGGGTAGAGACCCAGTACTTC
clone size: NA; V gene: TRBV4-1; J gene: TRBJ2-5; D gene: NA; CDR3 protein: CASSWTVDQETHYF; CDR3 DNA: TGCGCCAGCAGCTGGACAGTAGACCAAGAGACCCATTACTTC
clone size: NA; V gene: TRBV10-1; J gene: TRBJ2-1; D gene: TRBD1; CDR3 protein: CASTPGTGNEQFF; CDR3 DNA: TGCGCCAGCACCCCCGGGACAGGGAATGAGCAGTTCTTC